This entry lists 6 T cell receptor beta chains sequenced from one sample in a study of CD8+ T cells in alopecia areata. Once RNA had been extracted, it was reverse transcribed into cDNA to act as the sequencing template. Measured with immunoSEQ multiplex PCR; TCRdb has only the in-frame clones, and not every one. The specimen has roughly 110,000 clones, none found just once. Sequenced: lesional skin. The receptors shown here come from a C3H/HeJ mouse with alopecia areata. The mouse line has the MHC haplotype H2-k.

Worth noting for this clone: Gene names and germline match the mouse. The read finishes 4 residues shy of the CDR3 end, and the germline J gene is used to complete it. The rearrangement links TRBV13-3 to TRBJ2-3; 7 nucleotides line up with TRBD1. Per the germline V gene, CDR1 is NNHDY and CDR2 is SYVADS. Germline trimming cut 2 bases from V and 3 bases from J; bases unmatched to any gene: 3. The CDR3 consists of 14 residues. The CDR3 DNA, read in part, is TGTGCCAGCAGTGAGTCGACAGGGGCAGAA. Protein sequence: CASSESTGAE. The CDR3, in full, reads CASSESTGAETLYF.

This clone was detected only a few times. The genes and germline here are from mouse. Read sequence stops 4 residues before the CDR3 end, and the germline J gene provides the missing end. The chain combines TRBV13-2 with TRBJ2-5; 7 bases agree with TRBD1. CDR1 and CDR2 from the germline V gene are NNHNN and SYGAGS (reference sequence). Losses at the gene ends were 0 bases for V and 3 bases for J; bases not matched to a gene: 4. CDR3 length equals 15 residues. The CDR3 sequence: CASGDALRGQDTQYF. The sequenced part of the CDR3 DNA is TGTGCCAGCGGTGATGCACTCAGGGGGCAAGAC.

Concerning this clone: Here the gene names and germline are mouse. Read data end 4 residues before the CDR3 end; the end is taken from the germline J gene. The chain is built from TRBV13-3 and TRBJ2-5; 7 bases match TRBD1. Germline trimming cut 7 bases from V and 3 bases from J; bases unmatched to any gene: 8. Per the germline V gene, CDR1 is NNHDY and CDR2 is SYVADS. The CDR3 totals 14 residues. Incomplete CDR3 DNA: TGTGCCAGCCCTATTGACAGGGTTCAAGAC. As protein: CASPIDRVQD. The complete CDR3 sequence is CASPIDRVQDTQYF.

This clone was counted ten times or more. The genes and germline here are from mouse. The CDR3 is CASSGLGGPYNYAEQFF. The DNA read from the CDR3 is TGTGCCAGCAGTGGACTGGGGGGCCCTTATAACTATGCT. The chain couples TRBV13-3 to TRBJ2-1; 10 bases map to TRBD2. From the germline J gene comes the end of the CDR3, since the read stops 4 residues before it. The V segment lost 3 bases and the J segment 0 bases; nucleotides outside the gene matches: 6. Looked up from germline, CDR1 is NNHDY and CDR2 is SYVADS. CDR3 length: 17 amino acids.

Of note for this clone: Genes and germline are mouse. The missing CDR3 end, 4 residues past where the read stops, is filled in from the germline J gene. This chain joins TRBV13-3 and TRBJ1-4; D call uncertain. This CDR3 is 13 amino acids long. CDR1 NNHDY and CDR2 SYVADS come from the germline V gene. V was clipped by 5 bases and J by 2 bases, with 7 bases between them. The CDR3 sequence: CASRGRSNERLFF. The CDR3 DNA, read in part, is TGTGCCAGCAGAGGCAGGTCCAACGAA.

Turning to this clone: The gene names here belong to mouse. The CDR3 goes on 4 residues after the read ends, and that part is filled in from the germline J gene. The chain has TRBV13-3 and TRBJ2-3; 8 bases agree with TRBD1. Germline-derived CDR1 and CDR2 are NNHDY and SYVADS. The trim removed 5 bases at V and 1 base at J, leaving 6 bases unmatched. The length of the CDR3 is 15 residues. The sequenced CDR3 bases are TGTGCCAGCAGCGACAGGGGAAAGGGTGCAGAA. The encoded protein is CASSDRGKGAE. The full CDR3 reads CASSDRGKGAETLYF.